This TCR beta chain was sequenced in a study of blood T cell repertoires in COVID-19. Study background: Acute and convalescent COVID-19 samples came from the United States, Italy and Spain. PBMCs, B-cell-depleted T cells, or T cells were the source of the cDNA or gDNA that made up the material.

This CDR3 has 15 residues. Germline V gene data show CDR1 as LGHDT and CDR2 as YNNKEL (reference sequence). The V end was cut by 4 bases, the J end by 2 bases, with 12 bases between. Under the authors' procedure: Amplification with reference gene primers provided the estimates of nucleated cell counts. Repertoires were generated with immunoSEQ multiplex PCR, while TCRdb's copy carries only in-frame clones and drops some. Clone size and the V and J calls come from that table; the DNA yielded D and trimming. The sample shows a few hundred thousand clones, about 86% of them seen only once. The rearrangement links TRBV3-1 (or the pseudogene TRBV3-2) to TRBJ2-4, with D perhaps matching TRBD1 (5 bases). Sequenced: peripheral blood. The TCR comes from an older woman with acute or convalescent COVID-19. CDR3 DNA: TGTGCCAGCAGCCCGTTAGGGGTTTCCAAAAACATTCAGTACTTC. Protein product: CASSPLGVSKNIQYF.